A selection of T cell receptor beta chains follows, all from one sample in a study of control samples from healthy donors and cancer patients. Only in-frame clones appear in the TCRdb table, and some are missing; sequencing was by immunoSEQ multiplex PCR. The sample carries 110,000 to 150,000 clones, just under 95% recorded once. Sequenced sample: PBMCs. The receptors originated from a man in his 60s with colorectal cancer. The CDR3 runs from the conserved cysteine through the conserved F or W. The D gene is left open where the match is weak. Rows give clone size only sometimes, using once, few, many, or a class for an expanded clone.

V gene,D gene,clone size,J gene,CDR3 DNA,CDR3 protein
TRBV7-2,-,few,TRBJ2-2,TGTGCCAGCAGCTTGTCTGTTGGGGAGCTGTTTTTT,CASSLSVGELFF
TRBV11-2,-,-,TRBJ2-7,TGTGCCAGCAGCTTAGACAGGAGGTCCTACGAGCAGTACTTC,CASSLDRRSYEQYF
TRBV24-1,-,-,TRBJ2-2,TGTGCCACCAGTGATTTCGGGCCCTCTTCGAACACCGGGGAGCTGTTTTTT,CATSDFGPSSNTGELFF
TRBV18,-,-,TRBJ1-1,TGTGCCAGCTCACCATCAAATCGGCCGGGCGACACTGAAGCTTTCTTT,CASSPSNRPGDTEAFF
TRBV20-1,-,-,TRBJ2-3,TGCATCCCAGGGCGGGATACGCAGTATTTT,CIPGRDTQYF
TRBV4-3,-,-,TRBJ2-7,TGCGCCAGCAGCCGCGCGTCCGGGACTTCCTACGAGCAGTACTTC,CASSRASGTSYEQYF
TRBV3-1/TRBV3-2,-,-,TRBJ1-5,TGTGCCAGCAGCCAGGACCAGAGCTTAGGTCAGCCCCAGCATTTT,CASSQDQSLGQPQHF
TRBV5-1,TRBD1,-,TRBJ2-1,TGCGCCAGCAGCTGGACAGGGGTCCTCCATGAGCAGTTCTTC,CASSWTGVLHEQFF
TRBV5-1,-,once,TRBJ1-6,TGCGCCAGCAGTTGGACGGAGACCTATAATTCACCCCTCCACTTT,CASSWTETYNSPLHF
TRBV29-1,TRBD1,few,TRBJ2-2,TGCAGCGTTGGAGGGACAGGGGGCGATACCGGGGAGCTGTTTTTT,CSVGGTGGDTGELFF
TRBV5-1,-,-,TRBJ1-4,TGCGCCAGCAGCTTGGGTCTGGTTAATGAAAAACTGTTTTTT,CASSLGLVNEKLFF
TRBV6-6,TRBD1,-,TRBJ1-5,TGTGCCAGCAGCTTACTCTCTCTGGACAGGGGATTACCAATTAGCAATCAGCCCCAGCATTTT,CASSLLSLDRGLPISNQPQHF
TRBV6-5,-,-,TRBJ2-7,TGTGCCAGCAGTTACTCTCGGGGGGCAATGGATTACGAGCAGTACTTC,CASSYSRGAMDYEQYF
TRBV6-4,TRBD1,-,TRBJ2-7,TGTGCCAGCAGGGGGGACAGGGGAAAAACCTACGAGCAGTACTTC,CASRGDRGKTYEQYF
TRBV7-2,TRBD1,-,TRBJ1-5,TGTGCCAGCAGCTTAGGGGGACAGAGTAATCAGCCCCAGCATTTT,CASSLGGQSNQPQHF
TRBV9,TRBD1,-,TRBJ1-4,TGTGCCAGCAGCGGGTCGACAGGGGCCCCTGAAAAACTGTTTTTT,CASSGSTGAPEKLFF
TRBV28,-,-,TRBJ1-1,TGTGCCAGCAGTTTAAGGGGAGACAGGCGCGCTGAAGCTTTCTTT,CASSLRGDRRAEAFF
TRBV10-2,TRBD1,-,TRBJ1-5,TGCGCCAGCAGTGAGGCGGACAGGGTAATCAGTCAGCCCCAGCATTTT,CASSEADRVISQPQHF
TRBV3-1/TRBV3-2,TRBD1,-,TRBJ1-2,TGTGCCAGCAGCCAAACGACAGGGGCTGCTGGCTACACCTTC,CASSQTTGAAGYTF
TRBV9,-,-,TRBJ2-1,TGTGCCAGCAGCGTCGGGACATACGGCAATGAGCAGTTCTTC,CASSVGTYGNEQFF
TRBV6-5,TRBD1,-,TRBJ2-3,TGTGCCAGCCGGGGGGACAGGGTCGGCACAGATACGCAGTATTTT,CASRGDRVGTDTQYF
TRBV6-5,-,-,TRBJ2-1,TGTGCCAGCAGACCAGGACAGACGGTGGGTGAGCAGTTCTTC,CASRPGQTVGEQFF
TRBV5-1,TRBD1,-,TRBJ1-1,TGCGCCAGCAGCTTAAACCGGGACAGTTTGAAGGCTTTCTTT,CASSLNRDSLKAFF
TRBV19,TRBD1,-,TRBJ2-1,TGTGCCAGTAGTGTATCCGGGACAGTCTACAATGAGCAGTTCTTC,CASSVSGTVYNEQFF
TRBV12-3/TRBV12-4,TRBD2,once,TRBJ2-1,TGTGCCAGCGGGTACGGGACTAGCTCTGAGCAGTTCTTC,CASGYGTSSEQFF
TRBV5-6,-,-,TRBJ2-5,TGTGCCAGCAGCCCCCGTAGGGAGACCCAGTACTTC,CASSPRRETQYF
TRBV30,TRBD1,-,TRBJ1-1,TGTGCCTGGTCGTTGGGACAGGGATACACTGAAGCTTTCTTT,CAWSLGQGYTEAFF
TRBV3-1/TRBV3-2,-,-,TRBJ1-1,TGTGCCAGCAGCGAATACGGCGGGATTTTCCCGACCAGTGAAGCTTTCTTT,CASSEYGGIFPTSEAFF
TRBV7-2,-,-,TRBJ1-6,TGTGCCAGCAGCTTATTGGTAGGGGATAATTCACCCCTCCACTTT,CASSLLVGDNSPLHF
TRBV5-5,-,once,TRBJ1-2,TGTGCCAGCAGCTTGGGGGGAGAAACCCCCTATGGCTACACCTTC,CASSLGGETPYGYTF
TRBV2,TRBD1,-,TRBJ1-1,TGTGCCAGCGGGGGACAGCCGGCTGAAGCTTTCTTT,CASGGQPAEAFF
TRBV19,TRBD1,-,TRBJ1-4,TGTGCCAGTAGTATGGGCAGGGGGCTCGCTAATGAAAAACTGTTTTTT,CASSMGRGLANEKLFF
TRBV19,TRBD1,once,TRBJ1-1,TGTGCCACCCCGGGACAGTTGAACACTGAAGCTTTCTTT,CATPGQLNTEAFF
TRBV9,TRBD1,-,TRBJ1-1,TGTGCCAGCAGCGCCCGACAGGGAACCATGAACACTGAAGCTTTCTTT,CASSARQGTMNTEAFF
TRBV6-6,-,-,TRBJ2-5,TGTGCCAGCAGTTGGGGCAGAACAGAGACCCAGTACTTC,CASSWGRTETQYF
TRBV6-5,-,-,TRBJ1-4,TGTGCCAGCAGTATTTGGGATGCAACTAATGAAAAACTGTTTTTT,CASSIWDATNEKLFF
TRBV19,-,-,TRBJ1-3,TGTGCCAGTAAAAGAGAGGGTCAGACTGGAAACACCATATATTTT,CASKREGQTGNTIYF
TRBV9,-,-,TRBJ2-3,TGTGCCAGCAGCGTAACGACACTTAGCACAGATACGCAGTATTTT,CASSVTTLSTDTQYF
TRBV11-2,-,-,TRBJ1-6,TGTGCCAGCAGCTTAGAGAGGGCCCCATATAATTCACCCCTCCACTTT,CASSLERAPYNSPLHF
TRBV19,TRBD2,once,TRBJ2-6,TGTGCCAGTACCACGACTAGCGGGTTAGGGGCCAACGTCCTGACTTTC,CASTTTSGLGANVLTF
TRBV30,-,-,TRBJ1-3,TGTGCCTGGAGGGACTCTGGAAACACCATATATTTT,CAWRDSGNTIYF
TRBV25-1,-,few,TRBJ1-1,TGTGCCAGCAGTGCCGATGTAAGGACTGAAGCTTTCTTT,CASSADVRTEAFF